A single sample is the source of the 16 T cell receptor beta chains below, sequenced in a study of CD8+CD57+ T cells in acquired aplastic anemia. Patients included in sequencing had previously demonstrated CD8+CD57+ cell expansion by flow cytometry. It was genomic DNA that served as the template for profiling TCR beta VDJ and CDR3. MiXCR, run by TCRdb on the reads, gives a single entry per CDR3 protein. Of around 500,000 distinct CDR3 sequences in the sample, roughly 34% were seen once. The sequenced sample consisted of sorted CD4+, CD8+, or CD8+CD57+ T cells (not recorded which) from PBMCs. The source of these receptors is a human donor with aplastic anemia.

CDR3 DNA sequence: TGTGCCAGCAGCGCCGAGGGACAGGACCAAGAGACCCAGTACTTC. Encoded protein: CASSAEGQDQETQYF. The J gene is TRBJ2-5, the V gene TRBV9; TRBD1 matches at 8 bases. The CDR3 sequence is 15 residues long. Germline V gene lookup returns CDR1 SGDLS and CDR2 YYNGEE. The junction had 4 bases not matched to a gene; V was cut back by 3 bases and J by 0 bases. The full variable domain, rest sourced from reference TRBV9 and TRBJ2-5, is DSGVTQTPKHLITATGQRVTLRCSPRSGDLSVYWYQQSLDQGLQFLIQYYNGEERAKGNILERFSAQQFPDLHSELNLSSLELGDSALYFCASSAEGQDQETQYFGPGTRLLVL.

DNA for the CDR3: TGCAGTGCTGACATCGGGGTACACGTTGAGCAGTTCTTC. It encodes CSADIGVHVEQFF. The V and J genes are TRBV20-1 and TRBJ2-1, with a possible D match to TRBD2 (5 bases). Deletions cut 5 bases from V and 9 bases from J, with 17 bases between. This CDR3 is built from 13 residues. The germline gives CDR1 DFQATT, CDR2 SNEGSKA (reference sequence).

This clonotype has a count of ten or more. The genes are TRBV7-2 and TRBJ2-7; D ambiguous. V was trimmed by 8 bases and J by 3 bases, leaving 8 bases between them. This CDR3 region has 11 residues. Per the germline V gene, CDR1 is SGHTA and CDR2 is FQGNSA. CDR3 in amino acids: CASAQSYEQYF. CDR3 sequence (DNA): TGTGCCAGCGCACAGAGCTACGAGCAGTACTTC.

The sample holds a few counts of this clonotype. This chain uses TRBV20-1 with TRBJ1-4, with D possibly matching TRBD1 (5 bases). The CDR3 is 16 amino acids. CDR1 DFQATT and CDR2 SNEGSKA come from the germline V gene (reference sequence). V was clipped by 2 bases and J by 8 bases, with 21 bases between them. CDR3 residues: CSARRPLRDPLEKLFF. The DNA for the CDR3 is TGCAGTGCTAGAAGACCGCTCAGGGACCCTTTAGAAAAACTGTTTTTT.

This clonotype was detected many times. This sequence joins TRBV7-9 and TRBJ1-2, with D possibly TRBD1 on 5 matching bases. V was pared by 1 base and J by 3 bases, with 9 bases between. The germline gives CDR1 SEHNR, CDR2 FQNEAQ (reference sequence). The CDR3 covers 14 residues. The CDR3 DNA follows: TGTGCCAGCAGCTTAGTAGGGGCTGACTATGGCTACACCTTC. Translation: CASSLVGADYGYTF. Drawing the rest from reference TRBV7-9 and TRBJ1-2, the complete variable domain is DTGVSQNPRHKITKRGQNVTFRCDPISEHNRLYWYRQTLGQGPEFLTYFQNEAQLEKSRLLSDRFSAERPKGSFSTLEIQRTEQGDSAMYLCASSLVGADYGYTFGSGTRLTVV.

Many counts were recorded for this clonotype. The J gene is TRBJ2-7, the V gene TRBV7-3, with unresolved D. Germline loops: CDR1 SGHTA, CDR2 FQGTGA. The V gene lost 5 bases and the J gene lost 7 bases, with 15 bases spanning the gap. This CDR3 spans 13 amino acids. The CDR3 protein is CASSPNLLGEQYF. In DNA form, the CDR3 reads TGTGCCAGCAGCCCTAATTTACTTGGAGAGCAGTACTTC.

This chain joins TRBV11-2 and TRBJ1-3; D is perhaps TRBD1 (6 bases). V was clipped by 1 base and J by 4 bases, with 11 bases between them. Per germline, CDR1 SGHAT and CDR2 FQNNGV. The CDR3 covers 15 residues. The CDR3 protein is CASSLVQGLGNTIYF. Written as DNA, the CDR3 is TGTGCCAGCAGCTTAGTTCAGGGGCTAGGAAACACCATATATTTT.

This clonotype was recorded once. A much larger clone lies a single base off, so this may be a read error. The V and J genes are TRBV7-3 and TRBJ2-3, with 9 positions matching TRBD1. The CDR3 covers 14 residues. The junction had 7 bases not matched to a gene; V was cut back by 6 bases and J by 6 bases. Germline lookup yields CDR1 SGHTA and CDR2 FQGTGA. Here the CDR3 DNA reads TGTGCCAGCAGGTCGGGGGACAGGGACGATACGCAGTATTTT. It translates to CASRSGDRDDTQYF.

The chain joins TRBV3-1 to TRBJ2-3; TRBD1 is a possible D gene (6 bases). The V end was cut by 3 bases, the J end by 0 bases, with 13 bases between. This CDR3 spans 16 amino acids. Germline CDR1 and CDR2: LGHDT and YNNKEL (reference sequence). The CDR3 reads CASSHTGTTSTDTQYF. The CDR3 region has the DNA TGTGCCAGCAGCCACACAGGGACAACTAGCACAGATACGCAGTATTTT.

This clonotype was recorded at least ten times. The V and J genes are TRBV2 and TRBJ1-6; D possibly corresponds to TRBD1 (6 bases). The CDR3 spans 14 residues. With 2 bases removed from V and 6 bases from J, the gap between germline ends came to 8 bases. The germline gives CDR1 SNHLY, CDR2 FYNNEI. The CDR3 here is CASSERGANSPLHF. Written as DNA, the CDR3 is TGTGCCAGCAGTGAACGGGGGGCTAATTCACCCCTCCACTTT. The entire variable domain, with the rest obtained from reference TRBV2 and TRBJ1-6, is as follows: EPEVTQTPSHQVTQMGQEVILRCVPISNHLYFYWYRQILGQKVEFLVSFYNNEISEKSEIFDDQFSVERPDGSNFTLKIRSTKLEDSAMYFCASSERGANSPLHFGNGTRLTVT.

This clonotype was found many times. J is TRBJ1-2 and V is TRBV7-2; the D gene is possibly TRBD1 (5 bases). Germline CDR1 reads SGHTA; CDR2 reads FQGNSA. This CDR3 has 15 residues. The V and J ends lost 4 bases and 2 bases respectively, with 14 bases between them. The CDR3 loop reads CASSSGQGLNYGYTF. DNA of the CDR3: TGTGCCAGCAGCTCGGGCCAGGGTTTAAACTATGGCTACACCTTC.

This clonotype showed up many times. Here the CDR3 DNA reads TGTGCCAGCACCAGTACAATTTATGGCTACACCTTC. This translates into CASTSTIYGYTF. The chain is built from TRBV2 and TRBJ1-2; D gene uncertain. The V gene lost 7 bases and the J gene lost 5 bases, with 11 bases spanning the gap. The CDR3 loop spans 12 amino acids. The germline CDR1 and CDR2 sequences are SNHLY and FYNNEI.

This clonotype was seen only a few times. This sequence joins TRBV13 and TRBJ1-3; no clear D gene. Germline V gene data show CDR1 as PRHDT and CDR2 as FYEKMQ (reference sequence). Trimming left V 1 base short and J 1 base short, with 8 bases between. This CDR3 region has 15 residues. The CDR3 DNA is TGTGCCAGCAGCTTAGCACAGCCGTCTGGAAACACCATATATTTT. Protein sequence: CASSLAQPSGNTIYF.

The chain uses TRBV7-2 and TRBJ2-3; no clear D gene. Germline loops: CDR1 SGHTA, CDR2 FQGNSA. This CDR3 is 13 amino acids long. The ends were cut back, 5 bases at V and 1 base at J, with 7 bases in the middle. The CDR3 sequence: CASSPHGTDTQYF. The CDR3 DNA sequence: TGTGCCAGCAGCCCCCATGGCACAGATACGCAGTATTTT.

The chain joins TRBV6-1 to TRBJ1-2; D unresolved. The CDR3 runs 12 residues. Deletions cut 8 bases from V and 2 bases from J, with 9 bases between. The germline V gene has CDR1 MNHNS and CDR2 SASEGT. The CDR3 sequence is CASLSGNYGYTF. The CDR3 nucleotides read TGTGCCAGCCTAAGTGGGAACTATGGCTACACCTTC.

In its sample, this clonotype was seen many times. This chain joins TRBV7-8 and TRBJ2-2; possibly TRBD1 for D (5 bases). CDR1 SGHVS and CDR2 FQNEAQ come from the germline V gene. The V end was cut by 11 bases, the J end by 4 bases, with 14 bases between. The CDR3 extends over 13 amino acids. The CDR3: CAGAYSITGELFF. CDR3 bases: TGTGCCGGGGCCTACTCGATCACCGGGGAGCTGTTTTTT.